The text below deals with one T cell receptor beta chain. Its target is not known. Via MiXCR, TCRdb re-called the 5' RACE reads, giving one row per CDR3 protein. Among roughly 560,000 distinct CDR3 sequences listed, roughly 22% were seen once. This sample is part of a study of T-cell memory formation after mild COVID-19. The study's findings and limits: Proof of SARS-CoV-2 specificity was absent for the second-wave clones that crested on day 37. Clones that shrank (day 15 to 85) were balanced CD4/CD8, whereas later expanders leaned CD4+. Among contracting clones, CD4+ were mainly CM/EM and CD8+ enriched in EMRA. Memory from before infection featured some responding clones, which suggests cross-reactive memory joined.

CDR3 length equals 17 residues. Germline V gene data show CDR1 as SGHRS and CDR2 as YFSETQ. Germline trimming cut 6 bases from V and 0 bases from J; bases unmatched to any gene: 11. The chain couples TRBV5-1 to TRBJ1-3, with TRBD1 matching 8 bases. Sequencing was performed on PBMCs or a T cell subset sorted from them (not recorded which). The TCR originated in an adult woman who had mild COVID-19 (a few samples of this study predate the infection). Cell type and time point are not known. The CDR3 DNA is TGCGCCAGCATGCCGACGGGACAGGCCTCCTCTGGAAACACCATATATTTT. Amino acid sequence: CASMPTGQASSGNTIYF.